A single sample gave rise to the 20 T cell receptor beta chains below, sequenced in a study of human T cells and chemical hapten exposure (dated by TCRdb to the early 2020s). The time point label, as the study defines it: pre-sensitization, week 0. Taken with the paper, the label for treatment or condition translates to: therapeutic diphenylcyclopropenone sensitization with weekly scalp DPC. Library prep was done by RACE. The sequencer listed for this sample is NextSeq 500. Using fastp at Q25 and MiXCR, TCRdb reprocessed the public reads and kept productive beta chains. Each entry merges the rows of one CDR3 protein and shows their most common DNA and genes. Within this sample are roughly 380,000 distinct CDR3 sequences, with around 5.5% of them counted one time only. Clones ranked in the top ten supply 2% to 3% of the sample. This specimen consisted of whole blood, obtained in connection with sensitization to the hapten diphenylcyclopropenone (DPC). Receptors originate from a woman between 50 and 59 years old with alopecia areata. Some clones in this sample may be carry-over from other donors' samples.

The chain has TRBV15 and TRBJ2-1, with TRBD1 matching over 8 bases. Germline CDR1 LNHNV, CDR2 YYDKDF (reference sequence). The CDR3 is 15 amino acids. V dropped 4 bases and J dropped 8; count of bases not matched to a gene: 10. For the CDR3, the DNA is TGTGCCACCAGCATCGACAGGGGCCCTAGGGATGAGCAGTTCTTC. Translating gives CATSIDRGPRDEQFF.

This clonotype was counted at least ten times. The V and J genes are TRBV28 and TRBJ2-7, with D possibly matching TRBD2 (6 bases). This CDR3 contains 13 residues. Trimming took 7 bases from V and 0 from J, leaving 10 bases between them. Germline V gene data show CDR1 as MDHEN and CDR2 as SYDVKM. CDR3 nucleotide sequence: TGTGCCAGCATCCCCGGGGGCTCCTACGAGCAGTACTTC. Protein product: CASIPGGSYEQYF.

The V gene is TRBV19, the J gene TRBJ2-3; D might be TRBD1 (5 bases). This CDR3 contains 14 residues. V was shortened by 1 base and J by 2 bases, with 7 bases between the two germline ends. Germline CDR1 and CDR2: LNHDA and SQIVND (reference sequence). Written as DNA, the CDR3 is TGTGCCAGTAGTATAGGACAGAACACAGATACGCAGTATTTT. Amino acid sequence: CASSIGQNTDTQYF.

Remarks on this clonotype: A read error is possible here, since a much larger clone lies one base away. V gene TRBV7-7 combines with J gene TRBJ2-5; D gene ambiguous. V dropped 3 bases and J dropped 4 bases, with 9 bases sitting between them. The CDR3 spans 13 residues. Germline CDR1 is SSHAT and CDR2 is FNYEAQ (reference sequence). DNA for the CDR3: TGTGCCAGCAGCTTGAACACCTTAGAGACCCAGTACTTC. Its protein product is CASSLNTLETQYF.

In its sample, this clonotype was seen a few times. This chain connects TRBV29-1 to TRBJ2-3, with D perhaps TRBD2 (7 bases). Germline CDR1 is SQVTM and CDR2 is ANQGSEA. This CDR3 is 13 amino acids long. V was cut by 7 bases and J by 0 bases, with 11 bases left in between. The CDR3 nucleotides are TGCAGCGGGGGGGGGCAGAGCACAGATACGCAGTATTTT. Protein sequence: CSGGGQSTDTQYF.

This sequence joins TRBV30 and TRBJ2-7; TRBD2 matches at 12 bases. CDR1 is GTSNPN and CDR2 is SVGIG in the germline V gene (reference sequence). The CDR3 has 15 amino acids. After removal of 4 bases from V and 7 bases from J, the junction contained 11 bases not matched to a gene. CDR3 coding DNA: TGTGCCTGGACTCCTACTAGCGGGAGGCTGGGAGAGCAGTACTTC. Its protein is CAWTPTSGRLGEQYF.

There are a few counts of this clonotype. The rearrangement joins TRBV12-3 or TRBV12-4 to TRBJ2-3; the match to TRBD2 covers 7 bases. This CDR3 is 13 amino acids long. The V gene end was trimmed by 3 bases and the J gene end by 4 bases; junction bases not matched to a gene: 1. The DNA of the CDR3 is TGTGCCAGCAGTTTCGGACTAGCAGATACGCAGTATTTT. It encodes CASSFGLADTQYF.

This clonotype was found a few times. CDR3 DNA sequence: TGTGCCAGCGGACAGGGGATGCTTTTTAACACTGAAGCTTTCTTT. As protein: CASGQGMLFNTEAFF. V is TRBV28 and J is TRBJ1-1, with 9 bases identical to TRBD1. The length of the CDR3 is 15 residues. V shed 8 bases and J 2 bases; nucleotides not matched to a gene: 9. Germline V CDR1 and CDR2: MDHEN, SYDVKM.

This sequence joins TRBV2 and TRBJ1-1; no clear D. Germline CDR1 and CDR2: SNHLY and FYNNEI. CDR3 length: 8 amino acids. The V end was cut by 8 bases, the J end by 10 bases, with 5 bases between. CDR3 protein: CASSRAFF. CDR3 coding DNA: TGTGCCAGCTCCCGAGCTTTCTTT.

This clonotype occurred many times. CDR3 DNA sequence: TGTGCCAGCAGTGAAGGGTCGTCAAAAAACATTCAGTACTTC. It yields the protein CASSEGSSKNIQYF. The V gene is TRBV2, the J gene TRBJ2-4; D not resolved. V was pared by 1 base and J by 4 bases, with 8 bases between. Germline values: CDR1 SNHLY, CDR2 FYNNEI. The CDR3 extends over 14 amino acids.

V and J are TRBV30 and TRBJ2-5, with TRBD2 identical over 12 bases. Germline CDR1 and CDR2: GTSNPN and SVGIG (reference sequence). The CDR3 runs to 14 residues. V shed 5 bases and J 3 bases; nucleotides not matched to a gene: 4. The CDR3 loop is CAWEGLAGKETQYF. CDR3 nucleotides: TGTGCCTGGGAAGGACTAGCGGGGAAAGAGACCCAGTACTTC.

Ten or more counts support this clonotype. The rearrangement links TRBV18 to TRBJ1-4; D uncertain. Germline V gene data show CDR1 as KGHSH and CDR2 as LQKENI. CDR3 length: 12 amino acids. V was pared by 4 bases and J by 5 bases, with 5 bases between. The CDR3 nucleotides are TGTGCCAGCTCACGAGGGAATGAAAAACTGTTTTTT. Translating gives CASSRGNEKLFF.

This clonotype was seen ten or more times. The chain joins TRBV4-3 to TRBJ2-1; 9 bases match TRBD2. CDR3 length equals 14 residues. The germline gives CDR1 LGHNA, CDR2 YSLEER. The V and J ends lost 3 bases and 14 bases, in that order; junction bases with no gene match: 11. Here the CDR3 reads CASSQEFSSGTKFF. The CDR3 region has the DNA TGCGCCAGCAGCCAGGAGTTTTCTAGCGGGACGAAGTTCTTC.

Points on this clonotype: A read error may be the cause here, since a much bigger clone is one base away. The chain uses TRBV6-1 and TRBJ1-1, with 7 bases aligning to TRBD1. V lost 5 bases and J lost 7; bases outside the gene matches: 7. Germline values: CDR1 MNHNS, CDR2 SASEGT. This CDR3 is built from 13 residues. This CDR3 is CASSHTGESEAFF. The CDR3 bases are TGTGCCAGCAGTCATACAGGGGAAAGTGAAGCTTTCTTT.

In the case of this clonotype: A read error is possible here, since a much larger clone lies one base away. The CDR3 loop is CTTSLKGSRYGYTF. CDR3 sequence (DNA): TGTACCACCAGCCTTAAAGGGTCTCGGTATGGCTACACCTTC. V and J are TRBV24-1 and TRBJ1-2; D is undetermined. Looked up from germline, CDR1 is KGHDR and CDR2 is SFDVKD. CDR3 length: 14 amino acids.

In its sample, this clonotype was seen many times. V is TRBV4-2 and J is TRBJ1-1; TRBD1 matches at 7 bases. Germline V lookup: CDR1 LGHNA, CDR2 YNFKEQ. CDR3 size: 14 residues. V trimming: 0 bases; J trimming: 8 bases; junction bases outside the gene matches: 6. The CDR3 region has the DNA TGTGCCAGCAGCCAAGAGCTCGACAGGGCGGAAGCTTTCTTT. As protein: CASSQELDRAEAFF.

This chain links TRBV3-1 with TRBJ2-1; D call uncertain. The CDR3 extends over 13 amino acids. V was clipped by 1 base and J by 8 bases, with 9 bases between them. Looked up from germline, CDR1 is LGHDT and CDR2 is YNNKEL (reference sequence). DNA for the CDR3: TGTGCCAGCAGCCAAGGACTTTTCGATGAGCAGTTCTTC. Its translation is CASSQGLFDEQFF.

Only a few counts were recorded for this clonotype. V gene TRBV12-3 or TRBV12-4 combines with J gene TRBJ2-7; 7 nucleotides line up with TRBD2. This CDR3 region has 13 residues. V lost 6 bases to trimming and J lost 5 bases; unmatched junction nucleotides: 7. The CDR3 here is CASRQAGQDEQYF. In DNA form, the CDR3 reads TGTGCCAGCAGGCAAGCGGGGCAGGACGAGCAGTACTTC.

The chain carries TRBV7-9 and TRBJ2-1, with 7 bases identical to TRBD1. This CDR3 has 16 amino acids. Trimming took 6 bases from V and 7 from J; bases not matched to a gene: 15. Germline CDR1 SEHNR, CDR2 FQNEAQ (reference sequence). This CDR3 reads CASSLRGRGLENEQFF. CDR3 DNA sequence: TGTGCCAGCAGTCTGAGGGGGCGAGGACTTGAGAATGAGCAGTTCTTC.

This clonotype was detected many times. The V gene is TRBV7-6, the J gene TRBJ2-3, with D maybe TRBD1 (5 bases). CDR1 and CDR2 from the germline V gene are SGHVS and FNYEAQ. V was cut by 5 bases and J by 2 bases, with 20 bases left in between. There are 17 residues in the CDR3. The CDR3 region is CASSISRQQANTDTQYF. CDR3 bases: TGTGCCAGCAGCATTAGCCGACAGCAGGCAAACACAGATACGCAGTATTTT.